Below, 20 T cell receptor beta chains from the same sample are listed, as sequenced in a study of identical twins. TCRdb independently ran MiXCR on the 5' RACE reads; one entry per CDR3 protein. The sample lists more than 400,000 distinct CDR3 sequences, approximately 14% occurring once. The same data also went into a second study, on yellow fever vaccine responses in identical twins.

Sequencing was done on a sample of CD4+ T cells sorted from blood. The receptors were gathered from a woman under 30 in good health.

The sample holds a few counts of this clonotype. The chain has TRBV11-1 and TRBJ2-2, with D perhaps TRBD1 (5 bases). Germline V gene lookup returns CDR1 SGHAT and CDR2 FQDESV (reference sequence). Trimming shortened V by 1 base and J by 7 bases, and 13 bases separated the two germline ends. The length of the CDR3 is 15 residues. CDR3: CASSLGDGAGGELFF. The CDR3 coding sequence is TGTGCCAGCAGCTTAGGAGATGGGGCAGGCGGGGAGCTGTTTTTT.

This clonotype was recorded a few times. The chain links TRBV5-1 to TRBJ2-7, with D possibly TRBD1 on 6 matching bases. Germline CDR1 SGHRS, CDR2 YFSETQ. V lost 3 bases and J 1 base, leaving 17 bases between the germline ends. CDR3 length: 16 residues. As DNA, the CDR3 is TGCGCCAGCAGCTCCCGGGACAATAATAGGTCCTACGAGCAGTACGTC. Its protein product is CASSSRDNNRSYEQYV.

This clonotype showed up just a few times. The chain employs TRBV11-1 and TRBJ1-2, with D uncertain. Germline CDR1 is SGHAT and CDR2 is FQDESV (reference sequence). Deletions cut 2 bases from V and 4 bases from J, with 17 bases between. This CDR3 comprises 16 residues. CDR3 nucleotide sequence: TGTGCCAGCAGCTTATCGACCTTGACGGAGAGCTATGGCTACACCTTC. Its protein is CASSLSTLTESYGYTF.

This chain uses TRBV11-1 with TRBJ2-3, with 11 bases aligning to TRBD2. The CDR3 runs to 19 residues. V dropped 6 bases and J dropped 2; count of bases not matched to a gene: 16. Germline V gene lookup returns CDR1 SGHAT and CDR2 FQDESV (reference sequence). CDR3 in DNA: TGTGCCAGCAGATGGGATATAACTAGCGGGAGAGGATACACAGATACGCAGTATTTT. It specifies CASRWDITSGRGYTDTQYF.

Only a few counts were recorded for this clonotype. The CDR3 region is CATSLTTGITDTQYF. The CDR3 region has the DNA TGTGCCACCAGCCTTACGACAGGTATCACAGATACGCAGTATTTT. The rearrangement uses TRBV15 and TRBJ2-3; D perhaps matches TRBD1 (6 bases). CDR3 length: 15 residues. Deletions cut 5 bases from V and 2 bases from J, with 14 bases between. Germline V gene lookup returns CDR1 LNHNV and CDR2 YYDKDF (reference sequence). Looking up the rest from reference TRBV15 and TRBJ2-3 gives the full variable domain: DAMVIQNPRYQVTQFGKPVTLSCSQTLNHNVMYWYQQKSSQAPKLLFHYYDKDFNNEADTPDNFQSRRPNTSFCFLDIRSPGLGDTAMYLCATSLTTGITDTQYFGPGTRLTVL.

This clonotype was counted only a few times. The gene calls are TRBV6-1 and TRBJ2-7; D is undetermined. CDR1 MNHNS and CDR2 SASEGT come from the germline V gene. V was cut by 7 bases and J by 0 bases, with 10 bases left in between. The CDR3 has 13 residues. DNA for the CDR3: TGTGCCAGCACCGAAAGGGCCTCCTACGAGCAGTACTTC. It codes for CASTERASYEQYF.

V and J are TRBV12-3 or TRBV12-4 and TRBJ1-2, with 7 bases that match TRBD1. This CDR3 has 15 amino acids. J gave up 5 bases and V 5 bases, and 11 bases lay outside the gene matches. The CDR3: CASSRTGARGYGYTF. The CDR3 DNA sequence: TGTGCCAGCAGTCGTACAGGGGCCCGGGGATATGGCTACACCTTC.

This clonotype was seen only a few times. This chain links TRBV24-1 with TRBJ1-1; possible D gene TRBD1, 6 bases. This CDR3 contains 13 residues. CDR1 is KGHDR, CDR2 SFDVKD, per germline. Trimming left V 5 bases short and J 3 bases short, with 9 bases between. The CDR3 region is CATSAQGYTEAFF. The CDR3 region has the DNA TGTGCCACCAGTGCCCAGGGGTACACTGAAGCTTTCTTT.

The sample holds a few counts of this clonotype. The chain carries TRBV6-5 and TRBJ2-3, with 7 bases that match TRBD1. CDR3 length: 17 residues. The germline CDR1 and CDR2 sequences are MNHEY and SVGAGI. The ends lost 0 bases at V and 0 bases at J; junction bases unmatched: 6. CDR3 DNA sequence: TGTGCCAGCAGTTACTCGAGGGGGCTTGGGAGCACAGATACGCAGTATTTT. Its translation is CASSYSRGLGSTDTQYF.

This clonotype was recorded a few times. V usage is TRBV9 and J usage is TRBJ2-6; D gene unclear. V lost 1 base, J lost 0 bases, and 8 bases lay in between. Per germline, CDR1 SGDLS and CDR2 YYNGEE. The length of the CDR3 is 16 residues. In DNA form, the CDR3 reads TGTGCCAGCAGCGTACTTGCAAACTCTGGGGCCAACGTCCTGACTTTC. Protein: CASSVLANSGANVLTF.

This rearrangement joins TRBV2 to TRBJ2-5; 8 bases map to TRBD1. This CDR3 is built from 14 residues. With V trimmed by 5 bases and J by 3 bases, 5 bases remained unmatched. Germline V gives CDR1 SNHLY, CDR2 FYNNEI. The DNA of the CDR3 is TGTGCCAGCAGTTACAGGGGGTTCGAAGAGACCCAGTACTTC. Translation: CASSYRGFEETQYF.

This sequence joins TRBV20-1 and TRBJ2-2; possibly TRBD2 for D (5 bases). Germline assignment: CDR1 DFQATT and CDR2 SNEGSKA (reference sequence). Deletions cut 6 bases from V and 5 bases from J, with 13 bases between. The CDR3 contains 13 residues. CDR3 in amino acids: CSANSRVTGELFF. The CDR3 DNA sequence: TGCAGTGCCAACTCGAGGGTTACCGGGGAGCTGTTTTTT.

This clonotype was observed a few times. V and J are TRBV29-1 and TRBJ2-7, with D unresolved. The CDR3 loop spans 11 amino acids. Trimming stripped 5 bases from V and 3 bases from J, with 8 bases between. Germline CDR1 and CDR2: SQVTM and ANQGSEA. The CDR3 DNA follows: TGCAGCGTTCTGCATAGCTACGAGCAGTACTTC. This encodes CSVLHSYEQYF.

The table lists this clonotype with a few counts. The chain's CDR3 is CSAKGLAGGGYNEQFF. The CDR3 DNA reads as TGCAGTGCCAAGGGGTTAGCGGGAGGGGGTTACAATGAGCAGTTCTTC. The gene calls are TRBV20-1 and TRBJ2-1, with 11 bases lining up with TRBD2. Germline CDR1 DFQATT, CDR2 SNEGSKA (reference sequence). The V and J ends lost 6 bases and 4 bases, in that order; junction bases with no gene match: 11. This CDR3 is 16 amino acids long.

This clonotype was seen repeatedly, ten times or more. The chain employs TRBV12-3 or TRBV12-4 and TRBJ2-2; D is unclear. This CDR3 comprises 14 residues. V gave up 6 bases and J gave up 0 bases, with 8 bases separating them. In DNA form, the CDR3 reads TGTGCCAGCAGCATACAGTCGAACACCGGGGAGCTGTTTTTT. Its translation is CASSIQSNTGELFF.

V and J are TRBV20-1 and TRBJ2-1; 7 bases are shared with TRBD2. The V and J ends lost 4 bases and 3 bases, in that order; junction bases with no gene match: 9. Germline CDR1 is DFQATT and CDR2 is SNEGSKA (reference sequence). The CDR3 runs to 15 residues. Here the CDR3 DNA reads TGCAGTGCTACTCCAGCGGGAAAAGTCTACAATGAGCAGTTCTTC. It yields the protein CSATPAGKVYNEQFF.

The gene calls are TRBV2 and TRBJ2-1, with D tentatively TRBD2 (5 bases). The germline gives CDR1 SNHLY, CDR2 FYNNEI. The length of the CDR3 is 14 residues. The V and J ends lost 8 bases and 3 bases respectively, with 14 bases between them. CDR3 sequence reads: CASLMDSSYNEQFF. The CDR3 bases are TGTGCCAGCCTAATGGACTCTAGCTACAATGAGCAGTTCTTC.

This clonotype has only a few counts. The chain joins TRBV14 to TRBJ2-7; D is undetermined. V lost 4 bases to trimming and J lost 4 bases, with 11 bases between them. The CDR3 contains 13 residues. The germline V gene has CDR1 SGHDN and CDR2 FVKESK. CDR3 nucleotide sequence: TGTGCCAGCAGCCGCACGGGTCAGTACGAGCAGTACTTC. Its protein product is CASSRTGQYEQYF. The full variable domain, rest sourced from reference TRBV14 and TRBJ2-7, is EAGVTQFPSHSVIEKGQTVTLRCDPISGHDNLYWYRRVMGKEIKFLLHFVKESKQDESGMPNNRFLAERTGGTYSTLKVQPAELEDSGVYFCASSRTGQYEQYFGPGTRLTVT.

The table lists this clonotype with a few counts. The chain recombines TRBV20-1 with TRBJ1-2; 10 bases are shared with TRBD1. The CDR3 extends over 13 amino acids. V shed 2 bases and J 7 bases; nucleotides not matched to a gene: 4. Germline CDR1 and CDR2: DFQATT and SNEGSKA (reference sequence). This CDR3 reads CSARLRQGAGYTF. The DNA of the CDR3 is TGCAGTGCTAGACTCCGACAGGGGGCTGGCTACACCTTC.

There are a few counts of this clonotype. The chain uses TRBV20-1 and TRBJ2-3, with 15 bases aligning to TRBD2. The trim removed 1 base at V and 0 bases at J, leaving 5 bases unmatched. From germline, CDR1 is DFQATT and CDR2 SNEGSKA (reference sequence). This CDR3 spans 18 amino acids. CDR3 sequence: CSARGTGTSGGSTDTQYF. CDR3 sequence (DNA): TGCAGTGCTAGAGGCACCGGGACTAGCGGGGGGAGCACAGATACGCAGTATTTT.